A single sample gave rise to the 19 T cell receptor beta chains below, sequenced in a study of T cell clonality in common variable immunodeficiency. Data came from immunoSEQ multiplex PCR; TCRdb stores just in-frame clones and leaves some out. This sample comprises tens of thousands of clones, none seen once only. Sequenced input: peripheral blood mononuclear cells. The receptor set was obtained from a person aged 18-70 years in good health.

This clone was seen more than once but under ten times. Sequencing ends 3 residues short of the CDR3 end; the germline J gene provides the rest. The rearrangement links TRBV20-1 to TRBJ2-1, with 8 positions matching TRBD1. Germline trimming cut 4 bases from V and 1 base from J; bases unmatched to any gene: 12. Germline V lookup: CDR1 DFQATT, CDR2 SNEGSKA (reference sequence). The CDR3 has 17 residues. Incomplete CDR3 DNA: TGCAGTGCTACGAGCATGTCCGGACAGGGATCCTACAATGAG. Translating it yields CSATSMSGQGSYNE. The full CDR3 is CSATSMSGQGSYNEQFF.

This clone was recorded at least ten times. The read ends 3 residues before the CDR3 terminus; that terminus is restored from the germline J gene. This chain connects TRBV19 to TRBJ1-6; TRBD1 matches 7 bases. Germline V gene sequence: CDR1 LNHDA, CDR2 SQIVND (reference sequence). This CDR3 is built from 13 residues. The CDR3 DNA, read in part, is TGTGCCAGTAGGAGGACAGGCTTTGTTCCC. It is translated as CASRRTGFVP. In full, the CDR3 is CASRRTGFVPLHF.

This clone was observed many times. The read falls 3 residues short of the CDR3 end, and the missing part is taken from the germline J gene. The rearrangement links TRBV6-2 or TRBV6-3 to TRBJ2-3, with TRBD2 matching 8 bases. The trim removed 6 bases at V and 2 bases at J, leaving 7 bases unmatched. Germline V CDR1 and CDR2: MNHEY, SVGEGT. This CDR3 region has 15 residues. CDR3 DNA, as far as it was read: TGTGCCAGCAGGGGATTAGCGGGACCCACAGATACG. Translated: CASRGLAGPTDT. The full-length CDR3 reads as CASRGLAGPTDTQYF.

In its sample, this clone was seen many times. The CDR3 here is CASSVDSYNEQFF. Partial CDR3 DNA: TGTGCCAGCAGCGTAGACAGCTACAATGAG. V gene TRBV9 combines with J gene TRBJ2-1; no reliable D call. The observed sequence ends 3 residues before the CDR3 terminus, with the missing tail filled in from the germline J gene. V was shortened by 0 bases and J by 3 bases, with 4 bases between the two germline ends. The CDR3 runs to 13 residues. From germline, CDR1 is SGDLS and CDR2 YYNGEE.

This clone was seen repeatedly, ten times or more. The read comes to an end 3 residues before the CDR3 does, leaving the germline J gene to fill in the end. V usage is TRBV20-1 and J usage is TRBJ2-3, with TRBD2 matching 10 bases. Germline trimming cut 4 bases from V and 5 bases from J; bases unmatched to any gene: 12. There are 16 residues in the CDR3. In germline, CDR1 is DFQATT, CDR2 SNEGSKA (reference sequence). CDR3 DNA, as far as it was read: TGCAGTGCTACCCTAAGCGGGAGGGCCTTTGGAGATACG. Translation gives CSATLSGRAFGDT. The full CDR3 protein reads CSATLSGRAFGDTQYF.

Ten or more counts support this clone. Coverage ceases 3 residues before the CDR3 finishes, and the germline J gene fills in the end. V gene TRBV30 combines with J gene TRBJ1-5; TRBD1 aligns across 10 bases. CDR1 is GTSNPN, CDR2 SVGIG, per germline (reference sequence). CDR3 length: 15 residues. CDR3 loop: CAWSAGRQGAIPQHF. Partial CDR3 DNA: TGTGCCTGGAGTGCGGGCAGACAGGGGGCTATTCCC.

This clone came up many times. The sequenced fragment ends 3 residues before the CDR3 boundary, so the rest is inferred from the germline J gene. J is TRBJ2-1 and V is TRBV28; 16 nucleotides line up with TRBD2. Looked up from germline, CDR1 is MDHEN and CDR2 is SYDVKM. The V and J ends lost 8 bases and 2 bases, in that order; junction bases with no gene match: 6. This CDR3 contains 17 residues. The sequenced CDR3 bases are TGTGCCAGCGCCGGGACTAGCGGGAGGGGGGCCTACAATGAG. As protein: CASAGTSGRGAYNE. The full CDR3 sequence reads CASAGTSGRGAYNEQFF.

This clone was seen many times. The CDR3 end falls 3 residues outside the read, so it is completed with the germline J gene. V usage is TRBV6-2 or TRBV6-3 and J usage is TRBJ1-1; TRBD1 aligns across 7 bases. Germline V gene sequence: CDR1 MNHEY, CDR2 SVGEGT. The CDR3 extends over 14 amino acids. The V and J ends lost 5 bases and 1 base, in that order; junction bases with no gene match: 4. The CDR3 loop reads CASSKGAPNTEAFF. The sequenced CDR3 bases are TGTGCCAGCAGTAAGGGGGCCCCGAACACTGAA.

At least ten counts were recorded for this clone. The read ends 3 residues early relative to the CDR3; the germline J gene fills the gap. V usage is TRBV12-3 or TRBV12-4 and J usage is TRBJ2-7, with D tentatively TRBD1 (7 bases). V lost 3 bases to trimming and J lost 6 bases, with 12 bases between them. The CDR3 runs to 13 residues. CDR3 loop: CASSFFQGGEQYF. The CDR3 DNA, read in part, is TGTGCCAGCAGTTTTTTTCAGGGGGGCGAG.

This clone was seen repeatedly, ten times or more. Incomplete CDR3 DNA: TGTGCCAGCACCCGAGACAGATGGAACTATGGC. Its translation: CASTRDRWNYG. The full-length CDR3 reads as CASTRDRWNYGYTF. This chain uses TRBV12-3 or TRBV12-4 with TRBJ1-2; maybe TRBD1 (5 bases). The CDR3 extends 3 residues past the end of the read, so its final part is completed from the germline J gene. V was cut by 7 bases and J by 2 bases, with 14 bases left in between. The CDR3 sequence is 14 residues long.

In its sample, this clone was seen many times. The read comes to an end 3 residues before the CDR3 does, leaving the germline J gene to fill in the end. The rearrangement joins TRBV20-1 to TRBJ2-7; 11 nucleotides align to TRBD2. The V and J ends lost 5 bases and 2 bases, in that order; junction bases with no gene match: 8. Germline CDR1 DFQATT, CDR2 SNEGSKA (reference sequence). The CDR3 extends over 15 amino acids. CDR3 DNA, as far as it was read: TGCAGTGCTGCCGACGGTAGCGGGAGGGCCTACGAG. Amino acids: CSAADGSGRAYE. The CDR3 in its entirety is CSAADGSGRAYEQYF.

This clone was detected many times. The CDR3 DNA, read in part, is TGCGCCAGCAGCCCACAGGGGGCCCGA. This encodes CASSPQGAR. The CDR3 as a whole reads CASSPQGARAFF. This rearrangement joins TRBV5-1 to TRBJ1-1; the match to TRBD1 covers 9 bases. Read data end 3 residues before the CDR3 end; the end is taken from the germline J gene. Per the germline V gene, CDR1 is SGHRS and CDR2 is YFSETQ. CDR3 size: 12 residues.

This clone was detected a few times. The read finishes 3 residues shy of the CDR3 end, and the germline J gene is used to complete it. The chain uses TRBV2 and TRBJ2-5, with D possibly being TRBD1 (6 bases). In germline, CDR1 is SNHLY, CDR2 FYNNEI. The CDR3 extends over 13 amino acids. With 2 bases removed from V and 3 bases from J, the gap between germline ends came to 7 bases. The DNA read from the CDR3 is TGTGCCAGCAGTGAAAGGACAGAAGAGACC. This translates into CASSERTEET. The entire CDR3 sequence reads CASSERTEETQYF.

This clone was counted ten times or more. The read finishes 3 residues shy of the CDR3 end, and the germline J gene is used to complete it. The chain combines TRBV20-1 with TRBJ2-7; 7 bases line up with TRBD2. V dropped 5 bases and J dropped 6; count of bases not matched to a gene: 13. From germline, CDR1 is DFQATT and CDR2 SNEGSKA (reference sequence). The length of the CDR3 is 14 residues. CDR3 DNA (partial): TGCAGTGCTCCCCCTCCAGCGGGGTCCGCCGAG. Its protein product is CSAPPPAGSAE. The whole CDR3 reads CSAPPPAGSAEQYF.

The table lists this clone with many counts. The read falls 3 residues short of the CDR3 end, and the missing part is taken from the germline J gene. This chain connects TRBV5-4 to TRBJ2-1; no clear D. The germline V and J ends were trimmed by 0 bases and 2 bases, with 9 bases remaining between them. This CDR3 has 15 residues. Per the germline V gene, CDR1 is SGHNT and CDR2 is YYREEE (reference sequence). CDR3 bases read: TGTGCCAGCAGCTTGGGAGGCATCCCCTACAATGAG. Protein sequence: CASSLGGIPYNE. The full CDR3 protein reads CASSLGGIPYNEQFF.

This clone was seen at least ten times. The read ends 3 residues before the CDR3 terminus; that terminus is restored from the germline J gene. This chain links TRBV7-7 with TRBJ2-2, with 8 bases aligning to TRBD2. This CDR3 is 16 amino acids long. V trimming: 4 bases; J trimming: 3 bases; junction bases outside the gene matches: 7. Per germline, CDR1 SSHAT and CDR2 FNYEAQ (reference sequence). CDR3 amino acids: CASSSGGGRDTGELFF. Incomplete CDR3 DNA: TGTGCCAGCAGCTCCGGCGGGGGGCGGGACACCGGGGAG.

This clone was seen many times. The read is 3 residues too short to cover the CDR3 end, so that end is filled in from the germline J gene. V is TRBV6-4 and J is TRBJ1-2, with D possibly matching TRBD1 (6 bases). The length of the CDR3 is 12 residues. Germline V gene sequence: CDR1 MRHNA, CDR2 SNTAGT. The ends were cut back, 4 bases at V and 5 bases at J, with 8 bases in the middle. CDR3 DNA, as far as it was read: TGTGCCAGCAGTGGGACAGCGTATGGC. As protein: CASSGTAYG. The complete CDR3 protein is CASSGTAYGYTF.

This clone was found many times. The observed sequence ends 3 residues before the CDR3 terminus, with the missing tail filled in from the germline J gene. This sequence joins TRBV27 and TRBJ2-5; 7 nucleotides agree with TRBD2. CDR3 length equals 16 residues. The V gene end was trimmed by 4 bases and the J gene end by 2 bases; junction bases not matched to a gene: 10. In germline, CDR1 is MNHEY, CDR2 SMNVEV (reference sequence). The sequenced part of the CDR3 DNA is TGTGCCAGCAGTTCGCTCAGCGGGATGCTTCAAGAGACC. Its protein is CASSSLSGMLQET. The full CDR3 protein is CASSSLSGMLQETQYF.

This clone was counted ten times or more. The read stops 3 residues short of the end of the CDR3; the missing end is completed from the germline J gene. The rearrangement uses TRBV20-1 and TRBJ2-3; TRBD2 matches at 12 bases. CDR3 length: 16 amino acids. Germline CDR1 reads DFQATT; CDR2 reads SNEGSKA (reference sequence). The V segment lost 6 bases and the J segment 6 bases; nucleotides outside the gene matches: 13. This CDR3 is CSARSPSGRAVDTQYF. The part of the CDR3 DNA that was read is TGCAGTGCCCGGTCCCCTAGCGGGAGGGCCGTTGATACG.